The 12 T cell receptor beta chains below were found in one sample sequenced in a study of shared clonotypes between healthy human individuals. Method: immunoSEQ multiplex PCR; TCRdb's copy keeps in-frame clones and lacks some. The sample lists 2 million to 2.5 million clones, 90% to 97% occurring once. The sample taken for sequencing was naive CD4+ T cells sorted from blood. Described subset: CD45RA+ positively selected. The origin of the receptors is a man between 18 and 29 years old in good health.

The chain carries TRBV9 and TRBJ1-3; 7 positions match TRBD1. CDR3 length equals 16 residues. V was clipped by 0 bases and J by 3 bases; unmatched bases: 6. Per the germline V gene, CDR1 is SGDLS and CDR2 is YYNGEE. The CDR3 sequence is CASSVEGGFFGNTIYF. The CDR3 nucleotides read TGTGCCAGCAGCGTAGAAGGGGGCTTTTTTGGAAACACCATATATTTT.

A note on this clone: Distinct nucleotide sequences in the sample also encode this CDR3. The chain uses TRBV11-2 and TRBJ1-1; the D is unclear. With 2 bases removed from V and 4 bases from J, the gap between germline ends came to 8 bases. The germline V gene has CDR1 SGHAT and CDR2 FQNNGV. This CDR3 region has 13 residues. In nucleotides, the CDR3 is TGTGCCAGCAGCTTACGGGGAGGCACTGAAGCTTTCTTT. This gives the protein CASSLRGGTEAFF.

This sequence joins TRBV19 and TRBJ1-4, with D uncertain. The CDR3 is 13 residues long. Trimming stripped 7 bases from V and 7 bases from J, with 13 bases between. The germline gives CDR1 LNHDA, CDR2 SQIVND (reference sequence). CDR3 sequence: CASKEQGREKLFF. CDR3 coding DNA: TGTGCCAGTAAGGAGCAAGGACGTGAAAAACTGTTTTTT. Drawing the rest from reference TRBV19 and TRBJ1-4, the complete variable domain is DGGITQSPKYLFRKEGQNVTLSCEQNLNHDAMYWYRQDPGQGLRLIYYSQIVNDFQKGDIAEGYSVSREKKESFPLTVTSAQKNPTAFYLCASKEQGREKLFFGSGTQLSVL.

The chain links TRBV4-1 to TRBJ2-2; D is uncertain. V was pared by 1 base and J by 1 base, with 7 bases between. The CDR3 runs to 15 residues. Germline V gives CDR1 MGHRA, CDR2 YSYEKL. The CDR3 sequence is CASSQGLRNTGELFF. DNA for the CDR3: TGCGCCAGCAGCCAAGGTCTTAGGAACACCGGGGAGCTGTTTTTT.

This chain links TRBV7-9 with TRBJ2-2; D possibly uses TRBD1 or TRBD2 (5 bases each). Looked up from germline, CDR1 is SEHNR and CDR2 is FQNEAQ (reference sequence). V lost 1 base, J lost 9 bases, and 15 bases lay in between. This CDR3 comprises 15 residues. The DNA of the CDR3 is TGTGCCAGCAGCTTAGAGGGGACGAAGGCCCGGGAGCTGTTTTTT. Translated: CASSLEGTKARELFF. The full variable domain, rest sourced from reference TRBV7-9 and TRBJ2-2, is DTGVSQNPRHKITKRGQNVTFRCDPISEHNRLYWYRQTLGQGPEFLTYFQNEAQLEKSRLLSDRFSAERPKGSFSTLEIQRTEQGDSAMYLCASSLEGTKARELFFGEGSRLTVL.

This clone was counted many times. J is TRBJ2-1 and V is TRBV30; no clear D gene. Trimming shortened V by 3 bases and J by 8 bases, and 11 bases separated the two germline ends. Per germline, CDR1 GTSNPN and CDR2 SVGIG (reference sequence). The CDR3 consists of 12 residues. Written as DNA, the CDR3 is TGTGCCTGGAGCCCCGGTATCTATGAGCAGTTCTTC. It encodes CAWSPGIYEQFF.

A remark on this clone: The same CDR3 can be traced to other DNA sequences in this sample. CDR3 loop: CASSLGSDQPQHF. The DNA of the CDR3 is TGTGCCAGCAGCTTGGGCAGCGATCAGCCCCAGCATTTT. V and J are TRBV7-9 and TRBJ1-5; D gene unclear. Trimming shortened V by 3 bases and J by 5 bases, and 8 bases separated the two germline ends. This CDR3 contains 13 residues. Germline-derived CDR1 and CDR2 are SEHNR and FQNEAQ (reference sequence).

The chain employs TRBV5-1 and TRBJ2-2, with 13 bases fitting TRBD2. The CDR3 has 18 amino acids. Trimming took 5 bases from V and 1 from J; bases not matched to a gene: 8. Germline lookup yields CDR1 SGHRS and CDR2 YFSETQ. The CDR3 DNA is TGCGCCAGCAGGACTGGACTAGCGGGAGTAGGGAACACCGGGGAGCTGTTTTTT. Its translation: CASRTGLAGVGNTGELFF.

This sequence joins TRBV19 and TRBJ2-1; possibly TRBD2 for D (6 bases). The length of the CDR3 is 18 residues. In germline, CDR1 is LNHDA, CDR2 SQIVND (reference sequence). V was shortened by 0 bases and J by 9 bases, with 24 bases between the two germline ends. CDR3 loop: CASSIDRWTTLLGGEQFF. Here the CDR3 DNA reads TGTGCCAGTAGTATAGATCGTTGGACAACCCTGTTGGGGGGTGAGCAGTTCTTC.

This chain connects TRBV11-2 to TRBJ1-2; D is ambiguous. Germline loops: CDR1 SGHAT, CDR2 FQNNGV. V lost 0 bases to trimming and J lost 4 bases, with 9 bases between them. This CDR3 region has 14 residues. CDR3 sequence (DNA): TGTGCCAGCAGCTTAGATCAGCGAGTCTATGGCTACACCTTC. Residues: CASSLDQRVYGYTF.

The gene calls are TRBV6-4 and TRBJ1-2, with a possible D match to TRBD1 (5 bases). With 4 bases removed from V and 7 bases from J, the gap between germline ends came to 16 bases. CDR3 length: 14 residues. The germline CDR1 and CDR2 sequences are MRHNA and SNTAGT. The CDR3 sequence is CASSGQIGGGGYTF. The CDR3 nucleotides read TGTGCCAGCAGTGGACAAATCGGCGGGGGTGGCTACACCTTC.

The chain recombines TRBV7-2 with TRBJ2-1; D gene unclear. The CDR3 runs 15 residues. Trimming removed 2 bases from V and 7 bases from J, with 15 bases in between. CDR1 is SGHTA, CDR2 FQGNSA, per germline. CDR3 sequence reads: CASSLLLPGPNEQFF. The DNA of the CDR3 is TGTGCCAGCAGCTTATTATTACCAGGACCTAATGAGCAGTTCTTC.